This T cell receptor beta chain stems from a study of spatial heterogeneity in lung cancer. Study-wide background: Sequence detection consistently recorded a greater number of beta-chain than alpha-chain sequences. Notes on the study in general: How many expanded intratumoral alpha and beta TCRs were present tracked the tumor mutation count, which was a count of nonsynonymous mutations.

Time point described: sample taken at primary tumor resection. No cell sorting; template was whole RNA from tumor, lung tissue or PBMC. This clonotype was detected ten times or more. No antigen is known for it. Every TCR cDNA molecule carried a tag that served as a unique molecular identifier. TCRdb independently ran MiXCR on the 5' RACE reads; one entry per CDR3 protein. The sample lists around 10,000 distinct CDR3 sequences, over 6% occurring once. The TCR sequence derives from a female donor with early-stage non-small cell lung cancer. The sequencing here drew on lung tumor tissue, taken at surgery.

This CDR3 is CASSLATGFEQYF. The CDR3 DNA reads TGTGCCAGCAGTTTAGCAACGGGGTTTGAGCAGTACTTC. The chain couples TRBV12-3 or TRBV12-4 to TRBJ2-7; TRBD2 might be the D (5 bases). The CDR3 runs 13 residues. Trimming took 0 bases from V and 7 from J, leaving 10 bases between them.